This T cell receptor (beta chain) emerged from a study of blood T cell repertoires in COVID-19. This clone was counted once. Clones were sequenced by immunoSEQ multiplex PCR, and TCRdb holds only the in-frame ones, with some missing. Of around 150,000 clones listed, roughly 87% are singletons. CDR1 is MGHRA, CDR2 YSYEKL, per germline. This CDR3 region has 16 residues. V was shortened by 0 bases and J by 5 bases, with 16 bases between the two germline ends. The source of this sequence is a human donor in a cohort sampled during active COVID-19. The specimen was peripheral blood. This chain joins TRBV4-1 and TRBJ1-1; D unresolved. The CDR3 sequence: CASSQDPGQMWTEAFF. CDR3 nucleotide sequence: TGCGCCAGCAGCCAAGATCCTGGGCAGATGTGGACTGAAGCTTTCTTT.